The T cell receptor (beta chain) described here comes from a study of blood T cells in healthy people across ages (dated by TCRdb to about 2015). Describing the broader study: In model experiments, template switching captured roughly one uniquely barcoded TCR beta cDNA molecule for every two T cells. The donors were split into four age groups: young (average about 15 years), middle-aged (39), aged (more than 55) and long-lived (over 75). To avoid experimental bias, donors of different ages were distributed randomly across sequencing lanes. Age-related changes in TCR beta repertoire diversity were measured in the study by deep sequencing normalized with unique cDNA molecular identifiers. Two additional independent replicas of 1 million unique cDNA reads from the same blood draw were analyzed for two donors (one aged 18 to 29 and one aged 80 or older).

The CDR3 numbers 14 residues from cysteine through phenylalanine. Here the CDR3 DNA is all that survives: 42 bases in frame from base 1. From the germline V gene, CDR1 is SGHRS and CDR2 is YFSETQ. On this clonotype itself: The specificity of this receptor is unknown. No base quality information exists; no much larger clone differs at one position.

Broader findings and caveats from the paper: The percentage of naive T cells measured by flow cytometry correlated strongly with observed TCR beta diversity. Observed TCR beta diversity per million T cells fell roughly linearly with age, and a significant reduction was already apparent by age about 38. Estimates of total diversity based on one million sequenced T cells were considered lower bounds and underestimates. Compared with the aged group, the long-lived group had more naive CD4+ T cells, fewer expanded clones and increased TCR diversity, suggesting age selection. Because profiling used bulk unsorted PBMCs, naive and antigen-experienced compartments could not be compared conclusively. Because the CMV infection status of the donors was unknown, age-related changes in expanded clonotypes may potentially have been confounded.

Libraries were built with 5' RACE. A second roughly 7 to 11 cycle PCR used a sample-barcoded 5' primer and a J-beta primer mix. A unique molecular identifier was introduced onto each TCR beta cDNA molecule by a template-switch 5' adaptor carrying 12 random nucleotides. Each sample yielded at least 3 million CDR3-containing paired-end reads. First-strand cDNA was synthesized from all RNA with the Mint cDNA synthesis kit, primed by a TRBC-specific oligonucleotide. After uracil-DNA glycosylase treatment, a first 18-cycle PCR used universal primers M1SS and BC2_uni_R on all cDNA. Concerning the study's data processing: For normalization, 1 million high-quality reads were randomly selected from each sample, with every read carrying a distinct molecular identifier. Instead of being binned into consensus sequences, reads with shared molecular identifiers were discarded. MiTCR, with a Q25 quality threshold and the strictest error-elimination algorithm, was used for CDR3 identification, clonotype clustering and error correction. A nonparametric unseen species model with Euler transformation was used to estimate a lower bound on total TCR beta diversity. TCRdb reprocessed the public reads (quality trimming at Q25 with fastp, clone calling with MiXCR) and kept in-frame beta chains. Each CDR3 protein appears once, grouped with its most common genes and DNA. These V and J calls derive from TCRdb rather than the authors' analysis. The sample includes around 1,900,000 distinct CDR3 sequences, with 39% observed a single time. The top ten clones comprise 20% to 25% of the sample.

The 40 or so donors, aged about 6 to 95 years, were systemically healthy Caucasian individuals from Russia. Each donor gave 8.5 to 10 milliliters of peripheral blood, collected into EDTA-treated Vacutainer tubes. PBMCs were isolated by Ficoll-Paque density-gradient centrifugation, with at least 6 million obtained per sample. Total RNA was extracted from PBMCs with Trizol reagent, with at least 6 micrograms obtained per sample. Naive CD45RAhigh/CD27high T cell percentages were measured by flow cytometry on a PBMC aliquot from every donor. This TCR derives from a human donor in good health. The chain uses TRBV5-1 and TRBJ2-5; a stretch of 10 junction bases matches TRBD1. The end of the DNA aligns better with TRBJ2-7, so the J call may be wrong. The sample was blood. The nucleotide sequence reads as follows: TGCGCCAGCAGCAGACAGGGGGCTAAATACGAGCAGTACTTC. Its translation is CASSRQGAKYEQYF.